This T cell receptor (beta chain) was obtained from a study of T cell responses to AZD1222 COVID-19 vaccine. The CDR3 totals 15 residues. Per the germline V gene, CDR1 is LGHNA and CDR2 is YSLEER. J gave up 6 bases and V 3 bases, and 5 bases lay outside the gene matches. Here immunoSEQ multiplex PCR was the method, and the copy in TCRdb shows in-frame clones only, minus some. The sample contains 85,000 to 130,000 clones, roughly 88% of which appear only once. Sequences were derived from peripheral blood, sampled 28 days after the second AZD1222 dose. The sequence came from an adult who received the AZD1222 COVID-19 vaccine. The chain is built from TRBV4-3 and TRBJ2-3; TRBD1 aligns across 11 bases. The CDR3 sequence is CASSQDRGRMDTQYF. The CDR3 DNA sequence: TGCGCCAGCAGCCAGGACAGGGGGCGCATGGATACGCAGTATTTT.